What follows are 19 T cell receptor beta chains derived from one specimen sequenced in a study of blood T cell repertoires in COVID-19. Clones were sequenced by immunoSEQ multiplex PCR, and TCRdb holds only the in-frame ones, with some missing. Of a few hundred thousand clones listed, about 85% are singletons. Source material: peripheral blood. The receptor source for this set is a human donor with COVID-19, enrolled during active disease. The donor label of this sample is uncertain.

CDR3 region: CASSLGTSGFYEQYF. The CDR3 bases are TGTGCCAGTAGTCTAGGGACTAGCGGATTCTACGAGCAGTACTTC. The genes are TRBV19 and TRBJ2-7; 11 bases agree with TRBD2. The CDR3 extends over 15 amino acids. Trimming removed 5 bases from V and 3 bases from J; junction bases left unmatched: 6. Germline CDR1 and CDR2: LNHDA and SQIVND (reference sequence).

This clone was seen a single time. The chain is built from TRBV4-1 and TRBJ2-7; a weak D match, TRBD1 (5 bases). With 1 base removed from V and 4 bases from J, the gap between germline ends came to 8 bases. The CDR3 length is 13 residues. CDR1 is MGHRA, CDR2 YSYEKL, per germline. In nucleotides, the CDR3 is TGCGCCAGCAGCCAAGGGGGCGGTTACGAGCAGTACTTC. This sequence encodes CASSQGGGYEQYF.

CDR3: CASSSYRVRTEAFF. In nucleotides, the CDR3 is TGTGCCAGCAGTTCTTACAGGGTTAGAACTGAAGCTTTCTTT. V gene TRBV28 combines with J gene TRBJ1-1, with a possible D match to TRBD1 (6 bases). The CDR3 runs to 14 residues. From germline, CDR1 is MDHEN and CDR2 SYDVKM. The V end was cut by 4 bases, the J end by 5 bases, with 14 bases between.

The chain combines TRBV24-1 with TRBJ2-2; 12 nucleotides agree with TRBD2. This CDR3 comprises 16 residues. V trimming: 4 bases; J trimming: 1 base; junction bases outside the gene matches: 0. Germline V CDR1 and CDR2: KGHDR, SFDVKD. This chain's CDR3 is CATSETSGRNTGELFF. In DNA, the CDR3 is TGTGCCACCAGTGAGACTAGCGGGAGGAACACCGGGGAGCTGTTTTTT.

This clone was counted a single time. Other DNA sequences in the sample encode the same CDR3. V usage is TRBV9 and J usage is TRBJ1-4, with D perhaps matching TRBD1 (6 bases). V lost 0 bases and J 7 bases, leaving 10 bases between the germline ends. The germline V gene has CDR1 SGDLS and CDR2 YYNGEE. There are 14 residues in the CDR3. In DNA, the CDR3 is TGTGCCAGCAGCGTAGCTACAGGGAGTGAAAAACTGTTTTTT. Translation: CASSVATGSEKLFF.

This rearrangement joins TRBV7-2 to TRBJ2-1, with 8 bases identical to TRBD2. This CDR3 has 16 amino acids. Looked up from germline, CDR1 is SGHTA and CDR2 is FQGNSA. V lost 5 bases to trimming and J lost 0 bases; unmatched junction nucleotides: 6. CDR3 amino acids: CASSLTGTSSYNEQFF. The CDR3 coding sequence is TGTGCCAGCAGCCTAACCGGGACTAGCTCCTACAATGAGCAGTTCTTC.

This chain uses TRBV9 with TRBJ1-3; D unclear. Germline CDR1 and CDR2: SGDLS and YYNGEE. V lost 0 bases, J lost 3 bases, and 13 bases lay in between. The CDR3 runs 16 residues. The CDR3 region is CASSVGSRRDGNTIYF. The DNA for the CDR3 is TGTGCCAGCAGCGTAGGTTCGCGACGGGATGGAAACACCATATATTTT.

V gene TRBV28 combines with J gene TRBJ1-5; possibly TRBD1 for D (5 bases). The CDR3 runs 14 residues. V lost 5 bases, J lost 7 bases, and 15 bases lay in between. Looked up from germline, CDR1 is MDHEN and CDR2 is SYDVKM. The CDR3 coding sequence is TGTGCCAGCAGTACCGCGGCGGGGGTACAGCCCCAGCATTTT. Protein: CASSTAAGVQPQHF.

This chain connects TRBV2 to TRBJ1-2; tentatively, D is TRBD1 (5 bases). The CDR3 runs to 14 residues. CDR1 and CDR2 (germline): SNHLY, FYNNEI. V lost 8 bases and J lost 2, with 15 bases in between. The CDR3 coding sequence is TGTGCCAGCCTCTACAGGTTCCAAAACTATGGCTACACCTTC. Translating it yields CASLYRFQNYGYTF. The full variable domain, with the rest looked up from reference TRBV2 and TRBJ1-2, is EPEVTQTPSHQVTQMGQEVILRCVPISNHLYFYWYRQILGQKVEFLVSFYNNEISEKSEIFDDQFSVERPDGSNFTLKIRSTKLEDSAMYFCASLYRFQNYGYTFGSGTRLTVV.

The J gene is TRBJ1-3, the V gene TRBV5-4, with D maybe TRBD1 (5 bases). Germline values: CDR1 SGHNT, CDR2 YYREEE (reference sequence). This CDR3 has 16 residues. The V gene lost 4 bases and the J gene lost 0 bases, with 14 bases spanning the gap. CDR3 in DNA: TGTGCCAGCAGCCCCACGGGGGGACCCTCTGGAAACACCATATATTTT. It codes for CASSPTGGPSGNTIYF.

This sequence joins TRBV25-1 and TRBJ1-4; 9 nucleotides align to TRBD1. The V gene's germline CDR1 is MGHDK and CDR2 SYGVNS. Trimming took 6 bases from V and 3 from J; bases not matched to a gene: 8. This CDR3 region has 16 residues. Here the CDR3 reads CASRGDRVLANEKLFF. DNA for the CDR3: TGTGCCAGCAGGGGGGACAGGGTCCTTGCTAATGAAAAACTGTTTTTT. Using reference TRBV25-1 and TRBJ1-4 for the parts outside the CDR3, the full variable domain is EADIYQTPRYLVIGTGKKITLECSQTMGHDKMYWYQQDPGMELHLIHYSYGVNSTEKGDLSSESTVSRIRTEHFPLTLESARPSHTSQYLCASRGDRVLANEKLFFGSGTQLSVL.

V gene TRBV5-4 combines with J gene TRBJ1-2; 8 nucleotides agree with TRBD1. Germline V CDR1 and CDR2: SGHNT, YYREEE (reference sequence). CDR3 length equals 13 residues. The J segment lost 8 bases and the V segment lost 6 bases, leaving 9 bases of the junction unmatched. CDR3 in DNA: TGTGCCAGCAACCCGACAGGGGCGGACGGCTACACCTTC. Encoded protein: CASNPTGADGYTF.

This CDR3 is CSVVPTGANVLTF. DNA of the CDR3: TGCAGCGTTGTTCCTACTGGGGCCAACGTCCTGACTTTC. The gene calls are TRBV29-1 and TRBJ2-6; the D is unclear. Per the germline V gene, CDR1 is SQVTM and CDR2 is ANQGSEA. This CDR3 is built from 13 residues. The ends were cut back, 4 bases at V and 2 bases at J, with 6 bases in the middle.

This CDR3 is CASSLWDGGINEKLFF. The CDR3 region has the DNA TGTGCCAGCAGCTTATGGGACGGCGGGATTAATGAAAAACTGTTTTTT. The chain uses TRBV7-9 and TRBJ1-4; TRBD1 might be the D (5 bases). In germline, CDR1 is SEHNR, CDR2 FQNEAQ (reference sequence). CDR3 length: 16 residues. Trimming removed 2 bases from V and 4 bases from J, with 14 bases in between. The variable domain in full, with the rest retrieved from reference TRBV7-9 and TRBJ1-4, is DTGVSQNPRHKITKRGQNVTFRCDPISEHNRLYWYRQTLGQGPEFLTYFQNEAQLEKSRLLSDRFSAERPKGSFSTLEIQRTEQGDSAMYLCASSLWDGGINEKLFFGSGTQLSVL.

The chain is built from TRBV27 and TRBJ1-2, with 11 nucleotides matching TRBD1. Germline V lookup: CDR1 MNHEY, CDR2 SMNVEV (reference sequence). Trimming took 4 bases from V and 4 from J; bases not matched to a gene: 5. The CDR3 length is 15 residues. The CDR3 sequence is CASSSDRGRSYGYTF. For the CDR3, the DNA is TGTGCCAGCAGTTCGGACAGGGGGCGAAGCTATGGCTACACCTTC.

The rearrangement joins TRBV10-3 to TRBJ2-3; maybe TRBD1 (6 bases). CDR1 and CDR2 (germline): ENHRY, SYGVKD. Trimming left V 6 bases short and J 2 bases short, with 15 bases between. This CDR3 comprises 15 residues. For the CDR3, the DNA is TGTGCCATCAGCGATCCGGGACAACCCACAGATACGCAGTATTTT. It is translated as CAISDPGQPTDTQYF.

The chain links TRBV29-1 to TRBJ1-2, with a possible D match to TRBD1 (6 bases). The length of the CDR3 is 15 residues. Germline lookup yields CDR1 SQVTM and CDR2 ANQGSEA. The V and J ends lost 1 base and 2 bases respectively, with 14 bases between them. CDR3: CSVEGAGAANYGYTF. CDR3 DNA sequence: TGCAGCGTTGAAGGGGCAGGGGCAGCCAACTATGGCTACACCTTC.

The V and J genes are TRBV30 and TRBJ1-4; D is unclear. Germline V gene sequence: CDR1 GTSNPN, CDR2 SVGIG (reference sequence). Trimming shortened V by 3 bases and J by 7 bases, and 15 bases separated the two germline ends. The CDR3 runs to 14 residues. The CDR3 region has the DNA TGTGCCTGGAGAAATGGCCGGCCGGGTGAAAAACTGTTTTTT. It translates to CAWRNGRPGEKLFF.

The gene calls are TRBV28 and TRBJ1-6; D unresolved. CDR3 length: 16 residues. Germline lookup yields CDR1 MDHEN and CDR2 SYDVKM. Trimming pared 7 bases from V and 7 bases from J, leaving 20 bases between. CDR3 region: CASTSSVERANSPLHF. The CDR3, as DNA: TGTGCCAGCACCTCCTCTGTGGAAAGAGCGAATTCACCCCTCCACTTT.